Each of the 18 T cell receptor beta chains below was sequenced from the same sample in a study of blood T cells in healthy people across ages. The use of a sample-barcoded 5' primer and a J-beta primer mix characterized a second PCR of roughly 6 to 11 cycles. TCRdb used MiXCR to reprocess the 5' RACE reads, holding one entry per CDR3 protein. The repertoire consists of fewer than 1,000,000 distinct CDR3 sequences, with under 55% occurring once and the leading ten covering roughly 19%. Material: blood. All receptors come from a man aged 55 to 70 in good health.

The CDR3 spells CASSAGTDYNSPLHF. CDR3 DNA sequence: TGTGCCAGCTCGGCGGGGACGGACTATAATTCACCCCTCCACTTT. The chain joins TRBV6-2 or TRBV6-3 to TRBJ1-6, with D maybe TRBD1 (5 bases). Deletions cut 8 bases from V and 3 bases from J, with 14 bases between. This CDR3 has 15 amino acids. Germline V lookup: CDR1 MNHEY, CDR2 SVGEGT.

The chain carries TRBV10-3 and TRBJ2-5; 8 positions agree with TRBD2. Germline V lookup: CDR1 ENHRY, CDR2 SYGVKD. Trimming at V came to 10 bases and at J to 3 bases, leaving 7 bases not matched to a gene. CDR3 length equals 13 residues. The CDR3 DNA reads as TGTGCCAGCAAGGCGGGGGGAGAAGAGACCCAGTACTTC. Translating it yields CASKAGGEETQYF.

This clonotype appeared once. The chain is built from TRBV6-5 and TRBJ2-1; TRBD2 agrees at 12 bases. Germline-derived CDR1 and CDR2 are MNHEY and SVGAGI. The CDR3 contains 16 residues. Losses at the gene ends were 4 bases for V and 2 bases for J; bases not matched to a gene: 3. CDR3 nucleotides: TGTGCCAGCAGTTTCCGGACTAGCGGGGCCTACAATGAGCAGTTCTTC. Translation gives CASSFRTSGAYNEQFF.

This rearrangement joins TRBV7-2 to TRBJ1-2, with no clear D. The CDR3 has 13 amino acids. Germline CDR1 reads SGHTA; CDR2 reads FQGNSA. Trimming removed 3 bases at V and 6 bases at J, with 11 bases between. The CDR3 sequence is CASSFSRPNGYTF. As DNA, the CDR3 is TGTGCCAGCAGCTTCAGCCGACCGAATGGCTACACCTTC.

The V gene is TRBV30, the J gene TRBJ1-2, with D perhaps matching TRBD1 (5 bases). V dropped 3 bases and J dropped 8 bases, with 16 bases sitting between them. The germline V gene has CDR1 GTSNPN and CDR2 SVGIG (reference sequence). The CDR3 is 13 residues long. CDR3 in DNA: TGTGCCTGGAGAGTCGGGACTTCGGGGGGCTACACCTTC. It specifies CAWRVGTSGGYTF. Together with reference TRBV30 and TRBJ1-2, the CDR3 gives the full variable domain: SQTIHQWPATLVQPVGSPLSLECTVEGTSNPNLYWYRQAAGRGLQLLFYSVGIGQISSEVPQNLSASRPQDRQFILSSKKLLLSDSGFYLCAWRVGTSGGYTFGSGTRLTVV.

This clonotype occurred many times. This chain joins TRBV5-1 and TRBJ2-6, with D uncertain. This CDR3 region has 15 residues. Germline V gene lookup returns CDR1 SGHRS and CDR2 YFSETQ. Trimming removed 2 bases at V and 1 base at J, with 7 bases between. CDR3 in amino acids: CASSLTASGANVLTF. CDR3 nucleotides: TGCGCCAGCAGCTTAACAGCTTCTGGGGCCAACGTCCTGACTTTC.

This clonotype appeared a few times. V is TRBV20-1 and J is TRBJ2-3, with D hard to call. Germline V gives CDR1 DFQATT, CDR2 SNEGSKA (reference sequence). The V gene lost 3 bases and the J gene lost 3 bases, with 10 bases spanning the gap. The CDR3 length is 13 residues. CDR3 nucleotides: TGCAGTGCTAGCGGACGGCCTACAGATACGCAGTATTTT. This codes for CSASGRPTDTQYF.

The V and J genes are TRBV3-1 and TRBJ2-7, with 13 bases lining up with TRBD2. Near its end, the DNA agrees better with TRBJ2-5, so the J call may be wrong. This CDR3 has 15 residues. Germline V gives CDR1 LGHDT, CDR2 YNNKEL (reference sequence). CDR3 coding DNA: TGTGCCAGCAGCCCACTAGCGGGGGGGCTGGGGACCCAGTACTTC. This gives the protein CASSPLAGGLGTQYF.

A few counts support this clonotype. The V gene is TRBV10-3, the J gene TRBJ1-1, with D possibly TRBD1 on 6 matching bases. Germline loops: CDR1 ENHRY, CDR2 SYGVKD. The CDR3 runs 13 residues. V was cut by 6 bases and J by 0 bases, with 8 bases left in between. CDR3 sequence reads: CAIRGGVNTEAFF. CDR3 in DNA: TGTGCCATCAGGGGGGGCGTGAACACTGAAGCTTTCTTT.

The CDR3 loop is CSARSGMADTNSPLHF. Written as DNA, the CDR3 is TGCAGTGCTAGGAGTGGAATGGCTGACACAAATTCACCCCTCCACTTT. The J gene is TRBJ1-6, the V gene TRBV20-1, with unresolved D. The CDR3 length is 16 residues. CDR1 is DFQATT, CDR2 SNEGSKA, per germline (reference sequence). The V end was cut by 3 bases, the J end by 7 bases, with 19 bases between.

J is TRBJ1-2 and V is TRBV9, with TRBD1 identical over 9 bases. V was clipped by 4 bases and J by 2 bases; unmatched bases: 6. The CDR3 runs to 15 residues. Germline V gives CDR1 SGDLS, CDR2 YYNGEE. This CDR3 is CASSSGQGWNYGYTF. Written as DNA, the CDR3 is TGTGCCAGCAGCTCCGGACAGGGGTGGAACTATGGCTACACCTTC.

In this sample, this clonotype turned up many times. At one end, the junction sequence differs from germline, possibly due to a read error. The chain carries TRBV5-1 and TRBJ2-5; the D is unclear. The germline V gene has CDR1 SGHRS and CDR2 YFSETQ. The CDR3 is 13 residues long. The CDR3 nucleotides read TGTGCCAGCAGTTTTGGGCAGCAAGAGACCCAGTACTTC. This gives the protein CASSFGQQETQYF.

In its sample, this clonotype was seen a few times. CDR3 amino acids: CSARGPQSHEAFF. The CDR3 DNA reads TGCAGTGCTAGGGGCCCTCAAAGCCATGAAGCTTTCTTT. This sequence joins TRBV20-1 and TRBJ1-1; D gene uncertain. The V gene's germline CDR1 is DFQATT and CDR2 SNEGSKA (reference sequence). CDR3 size: 13 residues. Deletions cut 3 bases from V and 7 bases from J, with 15 bases between.

The chain has TRBV10-3 and TRBJ1-2; TRBD1 agrees at 7 bases. This CDR3 spans 16 amino acids. J was trimmed by 5 bases and V by 0 bases; bases with no gene match: 9. Germline CDR1 and CDR2: ENHRY and SYGVKD. The CDR3 sequence: CAISESKGQFRYGYTF. CDR3 nucleotide sequence: TGTGCCATCAGTGAGTCGAAGGGACAGTTTCGATATGGCTACACCTTC.

This chain links TRBV28 with TRBJ1-2, with 9 bases that match TRBD1. V trimming: 4 bases; J trimming: 5 bases; junction bases outside the gene matches: 5. Germline CDR1 and CDR2: MDHEN and SYDVKM. The CDR3 contains 14 residues. The CDR3 nucleotides read TGTGCCAGCAGTTGGACAGGGGAAGGATATGGCTACACCTTC. Translation gives CASSWTGEGYGYTF.

The V gene is TRBV11-2, the J gene TRBJ2-4; TRBD1 aligns across 8 bases. The CDR3 is 16 residues long. CDR1 and CDR2 (germline): SGHAT, FQNNGV. V lost 5 bases to trimming and J lost 4 bases; unmatched junction nucleotides: 10. The CDR3 DNA reads TGTGCCAGCAGCCAATTCGACAGGGGAGGAAAAAACATTCAGTACTTC. Amino acids: CASSQFDRGGKNIQYF.

The chain carries TRBV18 and TRBJ2-7; D unresolved. This CDR3 contains 14 residues. V dropped 0 bases and J dropped 7 bases, with 13 bases sitting between them. From germline, CDR1 is KGHSH and CDR2 LQKENI. The CDR3 region is CASSPPSPGGEQYF. CDR3 DNA: TGTGCCAGCTCACCACCGAGTCCGGGTGGAGAGCAGTACTTC.

The rearrangement joins TRBV20-1 to TRBJ2-2; 7 bases match TRBD1. Trimming at V came to 5 bases and at J to 8 bases, leaving 5 bases not matched to a gene. This CDR3 spans 12 amino acids. Germline-derived CDR1 and CDR2 are DFQATT and SNEGSKA (reference sequence). In nucleotides, the CDR3 is TGCAGTGCTGTACACAGGGGTGGGGAGCTGTTTTTT. Translated, it gives CSAVHRGGELFF.